The 25 T cell receptor beta chains in this list originate from one sample, sequenced in a study of shared clonotypes between healthy human individuals. TCRdb keeps only in-frame clones here, not all; method: immunoSEQ multiplex PCR. This repertoire shows roughly 2.2 million clones, 92% found once; its top ten account for about 0.36%. The sequencing sample was made of naive CD4+ T cells from PBMCs. Subset defined: CD45RA+ positively selected. Receptors were obtained from a man between 18 and 29 years old in good health. Some clones in this sample may be carry-over from other donors' samples.

This chain connects TRBV2 to TRBJ1-1; tentatively, D is TRBD1 (5 bases). The V and J ends lost 4 bases and 0 bases respectively, with 9 bases between them. Germline V lookup: CDR1 SNHLY, CDR2 FYNNEI. CDR3 length: 14 amino acids. The CDR3 region has the DNA TGTGCCAGCAGTGGGGGACGTTTGAACACTGAAGCTTTCTTT. Encoded protein: CASSGGRLNTEAFF.

This clone showed up just once. This specimen includes other DNA sequences encoding the same CDR3. V is TRBV5-1 and J is TRBJ2-2; D gene uncertain. Trimming cost V 5 bases and J 0 bases, with 8 bases left between them. Germline CDR1 SGHRS, CDR2 YFSETQ. CDR3 length: 14 residues. The DNA of the CDR3 is TGCGCCAGCAGTGGCACAACGAACACCGGGGAGCTGTTTTTT. Its translation: CASSGTTNTGELFF.

CDR3 nucleotides: TGTGCCAGCAGCTTAGCGCCCAGGGCCTTGCTCACTGAAGCTTTCTTT. It codes for CASSLAPRALLTEAFF. V and J are TRBV7-6 and TRBJ1-1, with D perhaps matching TRBD1 (5 bases). The CDR3 is 16 amino acids. Germline V lookup: CDR1 SGHVS, CDR2 FNYEAQ. The V gene lost 0 bases and the J gene lost 4 bases, with 15 bases spanning the gap.

The genes are TRBV4-1 and TRBJ2-4; D is uncertain. Trimming took 2 bases from V and 15 from J, leaving 17 bases between them. Germline-derived CDR1 and CDR2 are MGHRA and YSYEKL. The CDR3 has 13 residues. In DNA, the CDR3 is TGCGCCAGCAGCCAATCCAATAGCTATCATCCGTACTTC. This translates into CASSQSNSYHPYF.

The CDR3 DNA sequence: TGTGCCAGTAGTACCCAGGGGGAGTTCACTGAAGCTTTCTTT. This translates into CASSTQGEFTEAFF. The chain carries TRBV19 and TRBJ1-1, with 7 bases matching TRBD1. The V segment lost 4 bases and the J segment 4 bases; nucleotides outside the gene matches: 6. Looked up from germline, CDR1 is LNHDA and CDR2 is SQIVND (reference sequence). The CDR3 totals 14 residues.

The chain links TRBV5-5 to TRBJ1-5; 8 bases are shared with TRBD1. The CDR3 totals 15 residues. Looked up from germline, CDR1 is SGHKS and CDR2 is YYEKEE (reference sequence). V lost 5 bases and J lost 1; bases outside the gene matches: 5. The CDR3 spells CASSTTGESNQPQHF. The CDR3 nucleotides read TGTGCCAGCAGTACGACAGGGGAAAGCAATCAGCCCCAGCATTTT.

The rearrangement joins TRBV6-1 to TRBJ2-1; possible D gene TRBD2, 6 bases. V shed 6 bases and J shed 4 bases, with 10 bases lying between them. Germline CDR1 and CDR2: MNHNS and SASEGT. CDR3 length: 13 amino acids. The CDR3 DNA follows: TGTGCCAGCAGGAGCGGGCCATACAATGAGCAGTTCTTC. This translates into CASRSGPYNEQFF.

The V and J genes are TRBV7-6 and TRBJ2-5; weak D call: TRBD1 (5 bases). This CDR3 contains 12 residues. The V gene's germline CDR1 is SGHVS and CDR2 FNYEAQ. V shed 5 bases and J shed 8 bases, with 12 bases lying between them. CDR3 bases: TGTGCCAGCAGCGTCCAGACAGACACCCAGTACTTC. This sequence encodes CASSVQTDTQYF.

The chain carries TRBV19 and TRBJ2-1, with 9 bases aligning to TRBD2. Trimming at V came to 3 bases and at J to 3 bases, leaving 9 bases not matched to a gene. CDR3 length: 17 amino acids. The germline V gene has CDR1 LNHDA and CDR2 SQIVND (reference sequence). CDR3: CASSISPSGDLYNEQFF. For the CDR3, the DNA is TGTGCCAGTAGTATTTCCCCTAGCGGGGACCTCTACAATGAGCAGTTCTTC. Full variable domain (remainder filled in from reference TRBV19 and TRBJ2-1): DGGITQSPKYLFRKEGQNVTLSCEQNLNHDAMYWYRQDPGQGLRLIYYSQIVNDFQKGDIAEGYSVSREKKESFPLTVTSAQKNPTAFYLCASSISPSGDLYNEQFFGPGTRLTVL.

As concerns this clone: Other DNA sequences within the sample encode an identical CDR3. The chain has TRBV5-1 and TRBJ2-2, with D maybe TRBD2 (5 bases). The CDR3 has 15 residues. Germline V gene sequence: CDR1 SGHRS, CDR2 YFSETQ. Trimming pared 0 bases from V and 3 bases from J, leaving 9 bases between. CDR3 sequence reads: CASSLVRGDTGELFF. In DNA form, the CDR3 reads TGCGCCAGCAGCTTGGTTCGGGGAGACACCGGGGAGCTGTTTTTT.

V gene TRBV2 combines with J gene TRBJ2-3; 12 bases are shared with TRBD2. V was pared by 2 bases and J by 2 bases, with 8 bases of the junction left unmatched. This CDR3 spans 18 amino acids. From germline, CDR1 is SNHLY and CDR2 FYNNEI. The CDR3 reads CASSESSGLAGFTDTQYF. DNA of the CDR3: TGTGCCAGCAGTGAATCGTCTGGACTAGCGGGATTCACAGATACGCAGTATTTT.

J is TRBJ2-3 and V is TRBV14; possibly TRBD1 or TRBD2 for D (5 bases each). Germline V gene sequence: CDR1 SGHDN, CDR2 FVKESK. Trimming shortened V by 3 bases and J by 7 bases, and 14 bases separated the two germline ends. CDR3 size: 14 residues. CDR3 sequence: CASSQKGSRYTQYF. CDR3 coding DNA: TGTGCCAGCAGCCAGAAGGGGAGTCGTTATACGCAGTATTTT.

This clone came up a few times. Other DNA sequences of this sample code for an identical CDR3. This sequence joins TRBV9 and TRBJ2-7, with 10 bases fitting TRBD1. The CDR3 is made up of 14 amino acids. Germline V CDR1 and CDR2: SGDLS, YYNGEE. V was clipped by 3 bases and J by 3 bases; unmatched bases: 3. This chain's CDR3 is CASSAGQGYYEQYF. CDR3 DNA: TGTGCCAGCAGCGCGGGACAGGGGTACTACGAGCAGTACTTC.

The chain carries TRBV7-2 and TRBJ2-1; D gene ambiguous. Germline CDR1 is SGHTA and CDR2 is FQGNSA. Trimming took off 7 bases at V and 3 bases at J, with 4 bases between the two ends. The CDR3 consists of 11 residues. This chain's CDR3 is CASTLYNEQFF. In DNA, the CDR3 is TGTGCCAGCACCCTCTACAATGAGCAGTTCTTC.

The chain joins TRBV15 to TRBJ1-2; D is unresolved. The length of the CDR3 is 12 residues. V lost 8 bases and J lost 0, with 7 bases in between. Germline assignment: CDR1 LNHNV and CDR2 YYDKDF (reference sequence). CDR3 in DNA: TGTGCCACCGGACGGGCTAACTATGGCTACACCTTC. It codes for CATGRANYGYTF.

This clone has only one observation. This chain joins TRBV18 and TRBJ2-7; D ambiguous. CDR1 KGHSH and CDR2 LQKENI come from the germline V gene. V was trimmed by 3 bases and J by 2 bases, leaving 14 bases between them. This CDR3 is 15 amino acids long. This CDR3 is CASSPSEWATYEQYF. The DNA for the CDR3 is TGTGCCAGCTCACCCTCGGAGTGGGCCACCTACGAGCAGTACTTC.

V usage is TRBV28 and J usage is TRBJ1-1; a weak D match, TRBD1 (5 bases). V lost 0 bases and J 10 bases, leaving 12 bases between the germline ends. Germline V CDR1 and CDR2: MDHEN, SYDVKM. This CDR3 is 13 amino acids long. CDR3: CASSLWQGSVAFF. CDR3 coding DNA: TGTGCCAGCAGTTTATGGCAGGGCTCCGTAGCTTTCTTT. The full variable domain, with the rest looked up from reference TRBV28 and TRBJ1-1, is DVKVTQSSRYLVKRTGEKVFLECVQDMDHENMFWYRQDPGLGLRLIYFSYDVKMKEKGDIPEGYSVSREKKERFSLILESASTNQTSMYLCASSLWQGSVAFFGQGTRLTVV.

This chain links TRBV19 with TRBJ2-3; D perhaps matches TRBD1 (6 bases). CDR1 is LNHDA and CDR2 is SQIVND in the germline V gene (reference sequence). This CDR3 region has 15 residues. V lost 4 bases to trimming and J lost 0 bases, with 11 bases between them. The CDR3 sequence: CASSNRGSSTDTQYF. CDR3 sequence (DNA): TGTGCCAGTAGTAATAGGGGGTCTAGCACAGATACGCAGTATTTT.

V is TRBV9 and J is TRBJ2-7; TRBD1 aligns across 7 bases. Germline V gene lookup returns CDR1 SGDLS and CDR2 YYNGEE. The trim removed 4 bases at V and 2 bases at J, leaving 6 bases unmatched. This CDR3 spans 14 amino acids. CDR3 sequence (DNA): TGTGCCAGCAGCCCCCGGGACAGTACCTACGAGCAGTACTTC. Translated, it gives CASSPRDSTYEQYF. Drawing the rest from reference TRBV9 and TRBJ2-7, the complete variable domain is DSGVTQTPKHLITATGQRVTLRCSPRSGDLSVYWYQQSLDQGLQFLIQYYNGEERAKGNILERFSAQQFPDLHSELNLSSLELGDSALYFCASSPRDSTYEQYFGPGTRLTVT.

Concerning this clone itself: This sample includes further DNA sequences coding for the same CDR3. This chain uses TRBV30 with TRBJ1-2; D not certain. V was trimmed by 0 bases and J by 4 bases, leaving 9 bases between them. Germline CDR1 and CDR2: GTSNPN and SVGIG (reference sequence). The CDR3 extends over 13 amino acids. CDR3 nucleotide sequence: TGTGCCTGGAGTGTCGGGGAGGCCTATGGCTACACCTTC. This translates into CAWSVGEAYGYTF.

The chain has TRBV5-1 and TRBJ2-7; TRBD2 matches 10 bases. The length of the CDR3 is 14 residues. Per the germline V gene, CDR1 is SGHRS and CDR2 is YFSETQ. The junction had 3 bases not matched to a gene; V was cut back by 0 bases and J by 6 bases. CDR3: CASSLELAGVEQYF. Written as DNA, the CDR3 is TGCGCCAGCAGCTTGGAGCTAGCGGGAGTCGAGCAGTACTTC.

With respect to this clone: The same CDR3 can be traced to other DNA sequences in this sample. The rearrangement joins TRBV28 to TRBJ2-3; D not resolved. Trimming cost V 8 bases and J 4 bases, with 7 bases left between them. This CDR3 spans 11 amino acids. Germline CDR1 is MDHEN and CDR2 is SYDVKM. The CDR3 nucleotides read TGTGCCAGCCGCAGCCCAGATACGCAGTATTTT. It specifies CASRSPDTQYF.

A word on this clone: In the same sample, other DNA sequences code for this CDR3. The chain links TRBV7-3 to TRBJ2-6, with D uncertain. Germline CDR1 reads SGHTA; CDR2 reads FQGTGA. Trimming left V 4 bases short and J 0 bases short, with 4 bases between. There are 14 residues in the CDR3. CDR3 nucleotide sequence: TGTGCCAGCAGCTCCAACTCTGGGGCCAACGTCCTGACTTTC. This gives the protein CASSSNSGANVLTF. The whole variable domain, filled in from reference TRBV7-3 and TRBJ2-6, reads GAGVSQTPSNKVTEKGKYVELRCDPISGHTALYWYRQSLGQGPEFLIYFQGTGAADDSGLPNDRFFAVRPEGSVSTLKIQRTERGDSAVYLCASSSNSGANVLTFGAGSRLTVL.

The V and J genes are TRBV4-2 and TRBJ1-1; 7 nucleotides line up with TRBD1. V shed 4 bases and J 4 bases; nucleotides not matched to a gene: 9. Germline CDR1 reads LGHNA; CDR2 reads YNFKEQ. This CDR3 is 15 amino acids long. This chain's CDR3 is CASSPSRQGFTEAFF. The CDR3 DNA is TGTGCCAGCAGCCCGTCTCGACAGGGCTTCACTGAAGCTTTCTTT.

The chain combines TRBV27 with TRBJ2-5; 8 nucleotides match TRBD1. The germline CDR1 and CDR2 sequences are MNHEY and SMNVEV (reference sequence). After removal of 4 bases from V and 5 bases from J, the junction contained 3 bases not matched to a gene. This CDR3 is built from 13 residues. CDR3 sequence (DNA): TGTGCCAGCAGTTCCCAGGGGGCCGAGACCCAGTACTTC. It yields the protein CASSSQGAETQYF.